The T cell receptor (beta chain) under discussion was sequenced for a study of shared clonotypes between healthy human individuals. Findings of the study overall: The low donor count limited represented genetic and exposure-history diversity. The study's rarefaction showed incomplete sorted-subset sequencing despite large depth. The authors sampled blood alone, and tissue repertoires likely differ.

Germline loops: CDR1 MDHEN, CDR2 SYDVKM. The CDR3 covers 15 residues. With V trimmed by 3 bases and J by 5 bases, 8 bases remained unmatched. On this clone itself: Its antigen is unknown.

Produced via immunoSEQ multiplex PCR; TCRdb's table is partial and in-frame only. The data show some 500,000 clones, about 96% seen once. This chain links TRBV28 with TRBJ1-2, with 8 positions matching TRBD1. The source is a woman in her 30s in good health. The source material was naive CD4+ T cells sorted from blood. Subset defined: CD45RA+ positively selected. As DNA, the CDR3 is TGTGCCAGCAGTTTCCCAGGGGGCAGCTCGTATGGCTACACCTTC. Its protein is CASSFPGGSSYGYTF.